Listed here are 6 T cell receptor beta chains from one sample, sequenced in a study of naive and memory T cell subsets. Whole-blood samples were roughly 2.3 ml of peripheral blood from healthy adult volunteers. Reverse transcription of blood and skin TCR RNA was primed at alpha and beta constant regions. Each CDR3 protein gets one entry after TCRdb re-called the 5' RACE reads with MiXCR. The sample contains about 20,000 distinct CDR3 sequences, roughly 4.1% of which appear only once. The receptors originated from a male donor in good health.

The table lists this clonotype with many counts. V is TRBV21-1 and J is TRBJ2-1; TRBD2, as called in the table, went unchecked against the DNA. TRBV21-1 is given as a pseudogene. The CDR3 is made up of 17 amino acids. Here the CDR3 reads CASSKAIAGGFPNEQFF. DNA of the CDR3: TGTGCCAGCAGCAAAGCTATAGCGGGGGGATTCCCCAATGAGCAGTTCTTC.

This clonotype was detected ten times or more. The CDR3 loop is CASSLDFGAVEKLFF. The CDR3 bases are TGTGCCAGCAGCTTAGATTTCGGGGCGGTGGAAAAACTGTTTTTT. V and J are TRBV11-2 and TRBJ1-4; TRBD1 might be the D (5 bases). CDR1 and CDR2 from the germline V gene are SGHAT and FQNNGV. The CDR3 consists of 15 residues. V lost 0 bases, J lost 8 bases, and 13 bases lay in between. Supplemented by reference TRBV11-2 and TRBJ1-4, the full variable domain reads EAGVAQSPRYKIIEKRQSVAFWCNPISGHATLYWYQQILGQGPKLLIQFQNNGVVDDSQLPKDRFSAERLKGVDSTLKIQPAKLEDSAVYLCASSLDFGAVEKLFFGSGTQLSVL.

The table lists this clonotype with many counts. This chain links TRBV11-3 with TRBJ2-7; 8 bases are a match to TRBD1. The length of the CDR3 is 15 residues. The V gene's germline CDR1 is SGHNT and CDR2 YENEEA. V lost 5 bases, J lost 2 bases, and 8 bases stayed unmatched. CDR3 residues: CASSPSGTGAYEQYF. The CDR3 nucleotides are TGTGCCAGCAGCCCGTCCGGGACAGGAGCCTACGAGCAGTACTTC.

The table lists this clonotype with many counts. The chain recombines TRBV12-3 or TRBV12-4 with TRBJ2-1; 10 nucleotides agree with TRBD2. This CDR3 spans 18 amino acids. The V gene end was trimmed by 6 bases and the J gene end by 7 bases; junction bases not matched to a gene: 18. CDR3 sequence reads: CASSPTGRLAGVGNEQFF. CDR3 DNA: TGTGCCAGCAGCCCGACCGGTCGGCTAGCGGGAGTAGGGAATGAGCAGTTCTTC.

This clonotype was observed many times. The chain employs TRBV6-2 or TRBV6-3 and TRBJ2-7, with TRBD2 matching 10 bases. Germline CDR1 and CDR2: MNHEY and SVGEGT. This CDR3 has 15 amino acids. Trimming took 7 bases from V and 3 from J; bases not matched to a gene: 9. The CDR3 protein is CASKRGLADNYEQYF. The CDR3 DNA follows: TGTGCCAGCAAGAGAGGACTAGCGGATAACTACGAGCAGTACTTC.

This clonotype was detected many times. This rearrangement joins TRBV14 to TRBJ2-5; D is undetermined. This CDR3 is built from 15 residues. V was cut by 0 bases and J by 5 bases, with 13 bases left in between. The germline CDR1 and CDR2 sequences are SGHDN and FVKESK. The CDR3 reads CASSQDGKLLETQYF. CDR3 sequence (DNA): TGTGCCAGCAGCCAAGATGGCAAGTTATTGGAGACCCAGTACTTC.